This TCR beta chain was sequenced in a study of cytomegalovirus exposure and HLA in healthy donors. Study-wide results and caveats: The authors excluded some V segments, including TRBV6-2 and TRBV6-3, as indistinguishable. Researchers had no immune exposure information except CMV serostatus available. A later analysis reported that several of the most significant clusters appeared to be linked to common viral pathogens, among them Epstein-Barr virus. Among TCR sequences, most were rare, though some public TCRs appeared in many donors.

Primers for the PCR totalled 60 Vbeta and 13 Jbeta. Repertoires were generated with immunoSEQ multiplex PCR, while TCRdb's copy carries only in-frame clones and drops some. Altogether just under 95,000 clones are present, around four fifths being singletons, with the ten largest covering approximately 7%. This CDR3 spans 12 amino acids. Trimming removed 4 bases at V and 6 bases at J, with 10 bases between. CDR1 and CDR2 (germline): WSHSY, SAAADI. For this clone: Its antigen is unknown.

V and J are TRBV10-2 and TRBJ2-7; tentative D call: TRBD1 (6 bases). Sequenced material: PBMCs. The sequence was obtained from a man aged 50-60 years in good health and CMV-seropositive. The CDR3 bases are TGCGCCAGCAGTGTACAGGGTTTCGAGCAGTACTTC. It yields the protein CASSVQGFEQYF.